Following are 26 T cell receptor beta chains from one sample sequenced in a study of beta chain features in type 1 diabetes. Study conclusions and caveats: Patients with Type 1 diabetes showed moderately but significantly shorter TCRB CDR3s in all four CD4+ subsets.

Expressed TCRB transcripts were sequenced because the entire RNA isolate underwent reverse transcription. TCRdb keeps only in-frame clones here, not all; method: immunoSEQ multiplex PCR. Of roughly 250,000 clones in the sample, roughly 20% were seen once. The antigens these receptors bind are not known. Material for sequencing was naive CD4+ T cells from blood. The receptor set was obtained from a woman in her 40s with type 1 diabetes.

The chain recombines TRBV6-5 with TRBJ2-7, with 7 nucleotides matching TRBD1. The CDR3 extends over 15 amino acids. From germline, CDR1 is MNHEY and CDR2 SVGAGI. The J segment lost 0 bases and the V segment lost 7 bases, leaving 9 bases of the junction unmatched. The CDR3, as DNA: TGTGCCAGCACCTACGTGAACAGGGGCTCCTACGAGCAGTACTTC. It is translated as CASTYVNRGSYEQYF.

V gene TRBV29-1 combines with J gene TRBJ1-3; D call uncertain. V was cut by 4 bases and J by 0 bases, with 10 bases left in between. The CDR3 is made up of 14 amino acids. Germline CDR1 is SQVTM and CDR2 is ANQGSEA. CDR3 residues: CSVGQDSSGNTIYF. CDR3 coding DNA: TGCAGCGTTGGGCAGGACTCCTCTGGAAACACCATATATTTT.

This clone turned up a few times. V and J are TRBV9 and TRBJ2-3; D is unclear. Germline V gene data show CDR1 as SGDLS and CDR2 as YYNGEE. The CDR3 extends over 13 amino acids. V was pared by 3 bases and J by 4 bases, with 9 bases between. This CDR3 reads CASSADLADTQYF. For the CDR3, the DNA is TGTGCCAGCAGCGCCGACTTAGCAGATACGCAGTATTTT. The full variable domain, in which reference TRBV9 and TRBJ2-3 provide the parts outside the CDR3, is DSGVTQTPKHLITATGQRVTLRCSPRSGDLSVYWYQQSLDQGLQFLIQYYNGEERAKGNILERFSAQQFPDLHSELNLSSLELGDSALYFCASSADLADTQYFGPGTRLTVL.

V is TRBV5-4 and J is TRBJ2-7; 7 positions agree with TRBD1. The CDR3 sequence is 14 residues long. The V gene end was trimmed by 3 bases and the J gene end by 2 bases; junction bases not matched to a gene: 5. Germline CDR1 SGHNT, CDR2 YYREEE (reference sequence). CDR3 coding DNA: TGTGCCAGCAGCTCCCCGACAGGGCCCTACGAGCAGTACTTC. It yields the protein CASSSPTGPYEQYF.

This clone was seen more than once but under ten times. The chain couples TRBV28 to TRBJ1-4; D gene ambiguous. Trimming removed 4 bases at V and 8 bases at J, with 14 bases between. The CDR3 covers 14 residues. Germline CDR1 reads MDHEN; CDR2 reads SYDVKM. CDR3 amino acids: CASSSDSGSEKLFF. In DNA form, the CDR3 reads TGTGCCAGCAGTTCGGACTCCGGGTCCGAAAAACTGTTTTTT.

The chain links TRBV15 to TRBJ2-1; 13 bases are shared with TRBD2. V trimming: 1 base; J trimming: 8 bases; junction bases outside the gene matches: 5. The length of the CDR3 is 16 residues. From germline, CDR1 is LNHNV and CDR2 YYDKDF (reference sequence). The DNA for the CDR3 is TGTGCCACCAGCAGAGTTCCGGGACTAGCGGGACATGAGCAGTTCTTC. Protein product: CATSRVPGLAGHEQFF.

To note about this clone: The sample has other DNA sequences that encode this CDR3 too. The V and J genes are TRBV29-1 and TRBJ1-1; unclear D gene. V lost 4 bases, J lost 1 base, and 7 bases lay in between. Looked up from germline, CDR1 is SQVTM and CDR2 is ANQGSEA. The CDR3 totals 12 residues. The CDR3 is CSVGRGNTEAFF. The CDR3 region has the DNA TGCAGCGTTGGACGGGGGAACACTGAAGCTTTCTTT. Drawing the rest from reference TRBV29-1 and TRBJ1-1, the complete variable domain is SAVISQKPSRDICQRGTSLTIQCQVDSQVTMMFWYRQQPGQSLTLIATANQGSEATYESGFVIDKFPISRPNLTFSTLTVSNMSPEDSSIYLCSVGRGNTEAFFGQGTRLTVV.

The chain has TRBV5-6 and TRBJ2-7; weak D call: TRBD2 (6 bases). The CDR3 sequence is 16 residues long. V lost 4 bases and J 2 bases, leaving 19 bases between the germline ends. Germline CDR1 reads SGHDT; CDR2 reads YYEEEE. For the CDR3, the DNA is TGTGCCAGCAGCCCCCTCGATAGCGGACTCACCTACGAGCAGTACTTC. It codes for CASSPLDSGLTYEQYF.

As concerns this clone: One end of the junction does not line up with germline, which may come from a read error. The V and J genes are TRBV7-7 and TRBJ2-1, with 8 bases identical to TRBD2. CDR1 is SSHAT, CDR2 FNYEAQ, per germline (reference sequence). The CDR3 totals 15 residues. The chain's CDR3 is CASSLAGTRPNEQFF. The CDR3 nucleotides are TGTGCTAGCAGCTTAGCCGGGACTAGACCCAATGAGCAGTTCTTC.

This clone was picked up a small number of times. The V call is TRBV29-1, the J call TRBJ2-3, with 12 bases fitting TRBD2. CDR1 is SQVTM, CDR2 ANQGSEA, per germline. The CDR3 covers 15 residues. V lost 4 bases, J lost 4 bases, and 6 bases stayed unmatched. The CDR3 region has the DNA TGCAGCGTTGGCTCGACTAGCGGGGGCGCAGATACGCAGTATTTT. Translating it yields CSVGSTSGGADTQYF.

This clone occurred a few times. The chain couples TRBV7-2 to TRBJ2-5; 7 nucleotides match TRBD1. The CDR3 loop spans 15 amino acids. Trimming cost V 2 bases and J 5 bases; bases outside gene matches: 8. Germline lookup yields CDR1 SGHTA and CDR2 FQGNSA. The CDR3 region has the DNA TGTGCCAGCAGCTTAATGGGTACAGGGGAGGAGACCCAGTACTTC. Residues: CASSLMGTGEETQYF.

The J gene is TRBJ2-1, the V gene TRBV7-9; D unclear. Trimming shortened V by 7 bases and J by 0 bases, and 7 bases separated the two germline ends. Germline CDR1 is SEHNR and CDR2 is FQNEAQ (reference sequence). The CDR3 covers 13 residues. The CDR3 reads CASKTASYNEQFF. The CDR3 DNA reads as TGTGCCAGCAAGACTGCCTCCTACAATGAGCAGTTCTTC.

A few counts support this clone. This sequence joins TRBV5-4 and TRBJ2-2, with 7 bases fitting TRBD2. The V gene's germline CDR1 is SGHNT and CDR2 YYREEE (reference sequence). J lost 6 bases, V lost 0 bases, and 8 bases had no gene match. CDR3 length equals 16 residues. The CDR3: CASSLGIVAGAGELFF. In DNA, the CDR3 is TGTGCCAGCAGCTTGGGAATAGTAGCGGGCGCCGGGGAGCTGTTTTTT.

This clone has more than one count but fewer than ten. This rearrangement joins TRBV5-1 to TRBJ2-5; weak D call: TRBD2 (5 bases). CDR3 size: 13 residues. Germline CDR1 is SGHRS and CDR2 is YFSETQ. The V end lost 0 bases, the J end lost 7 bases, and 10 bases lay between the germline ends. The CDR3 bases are TGCGCCAGCAGCTTGGCCGCCGAGGGGACCCAGTACTTC. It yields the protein CASSLAAEGTQYF.

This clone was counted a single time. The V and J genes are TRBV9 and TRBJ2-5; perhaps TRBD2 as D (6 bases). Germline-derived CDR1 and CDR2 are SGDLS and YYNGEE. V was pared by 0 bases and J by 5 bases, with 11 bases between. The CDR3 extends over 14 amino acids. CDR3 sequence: CASSVGGERETQYF. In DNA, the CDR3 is TGTGCCAGCAGCGTAGGGGGGGAGCGGGAGACCCAGTACTTC.

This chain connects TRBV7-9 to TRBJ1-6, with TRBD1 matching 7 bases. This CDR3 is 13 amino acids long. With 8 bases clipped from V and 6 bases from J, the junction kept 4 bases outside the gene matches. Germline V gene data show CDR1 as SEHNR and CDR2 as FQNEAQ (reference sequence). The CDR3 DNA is TGTGCCAGCCGGACAGGTTTTAATTCACCCCTCCACTTT. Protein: CASRTGFNSPLHF.

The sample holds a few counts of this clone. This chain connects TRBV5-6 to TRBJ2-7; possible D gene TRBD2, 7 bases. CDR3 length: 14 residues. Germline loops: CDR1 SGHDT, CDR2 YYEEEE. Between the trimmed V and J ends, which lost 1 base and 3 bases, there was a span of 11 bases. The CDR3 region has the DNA TGTGCCAGCAGCTTGATGGGGGGGCGCTACGAGCAGTACTTC. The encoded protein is CASSLMGGRYEQYF.

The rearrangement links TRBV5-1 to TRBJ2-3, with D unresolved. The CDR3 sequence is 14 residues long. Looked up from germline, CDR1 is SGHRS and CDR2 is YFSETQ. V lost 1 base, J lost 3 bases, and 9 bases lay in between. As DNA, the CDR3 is TGCGCCAGCAGCTTGAGCCCCGAAACAGATACGCAGTATTTT. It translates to CASSLSPETDTQYF.

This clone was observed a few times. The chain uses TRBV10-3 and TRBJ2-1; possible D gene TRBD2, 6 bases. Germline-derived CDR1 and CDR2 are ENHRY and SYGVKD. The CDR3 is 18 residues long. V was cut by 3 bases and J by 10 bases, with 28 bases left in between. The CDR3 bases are TGTGCCATCAGTGAAGAAAGGAGGGGAGTGACTGGTCCCCTCGAGCAGTTCTTC. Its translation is CAISEERRGVTGPLEQFF.

CDR3 sequence: CASSGQGPMGTQYF. CDR3 nucleotide sequence: TGTGCCAGCAGTGGACAGGGCCCGATGGGAACCCAGTACTTC. V is TRBV6-6 and J is TRBJ2-5, with 8 bases matching TRBD1. The CDR3 contains 14 residues. Germline CDR1 and CDR2: MNHNY and SVGAGI (reference sequence). After removal of 5 bases from V and 8 bases from J, the junction contained 10 bases not matched to a gene.

In nucleotides, the CDR3 is TGTGCCAGCCGGACTAGCGGGAATATAGCCTACAATGAGCAGTTCTTC. Translating it yields CASRTSGNIAYNEQFF. V usage is TRBV28 and J usage is TRBJ2-1, with 12 bases aligning to TRBD2. The CDR3 has 16 residues. V dropped 8 bases and J dropped 2; count of bases not matched to a gene: 7. Germline CDR1 MDHEN, CDR2 SYDVKM.

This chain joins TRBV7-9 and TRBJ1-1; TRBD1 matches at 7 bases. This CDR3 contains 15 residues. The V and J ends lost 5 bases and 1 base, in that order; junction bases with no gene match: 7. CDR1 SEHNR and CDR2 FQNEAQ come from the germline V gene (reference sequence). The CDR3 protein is CASSRRTGSNTEAFF. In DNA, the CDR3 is TGTGCCAGCAGCCGAAGGACAGGATCGAACACTGAAGCTTTCTTT.

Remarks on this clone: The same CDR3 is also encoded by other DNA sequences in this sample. The CDR3 loop is CASGGTGNQPQHF. In DNA, the CDR3 is TGTGCCAGTGGCGGGACAGGCAATCAGCCCCAGCATTTT. The rearrangement uses TRBV19 and TRBJ1-5; 7 bases map to TRBD1. Trimming removed 8 bases from V and 2 bases from J; junction bases left unmatched: 3. Germline CDR1 is LNHDA and CDR2 is SQIVND (reference sequence). CDR3 size: 13 residues.

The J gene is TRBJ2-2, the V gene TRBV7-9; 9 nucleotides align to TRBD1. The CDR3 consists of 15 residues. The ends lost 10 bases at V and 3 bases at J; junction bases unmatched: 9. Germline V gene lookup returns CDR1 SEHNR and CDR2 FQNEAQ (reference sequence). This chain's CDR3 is CAIPGTGSYTGELFF. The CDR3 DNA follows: TGTGCCATCCCCGGGACAGGGTCGTACACCGGGGAGCTGTTTTTT.

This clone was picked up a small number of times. CDR3 amino acids: CASSQGLTGNYGYTF. CDR3 bases: TGCGCCAGCAGCCAGGGGTTGACAGGGAACTATGGCTACACCTTC. This rearrangement joins TRBV4-3 to TRBJ1-2; 7 positions match TRBD1. Germline assignment: CDR1 LGHNA and CDR2 YSLEER. There are 15 residues in the CDR3. V was pared by 3 bases and J by 2 bases, with 6 bases of the junction left unmatched.

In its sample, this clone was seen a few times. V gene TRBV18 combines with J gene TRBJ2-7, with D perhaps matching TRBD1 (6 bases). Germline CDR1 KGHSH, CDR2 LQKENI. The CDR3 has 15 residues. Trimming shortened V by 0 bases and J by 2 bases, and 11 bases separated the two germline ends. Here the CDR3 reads CASSPPSQGPYEQYF. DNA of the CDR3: TGTGCCAGCTCACCACCGTCGCAGGGGCCCTACGAGCAGTACTTC. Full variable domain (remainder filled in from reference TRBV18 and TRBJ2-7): NAGVMQNPRHLVRRRGQEARLRCSPMKGHSHVYWYRQLPEEGLKFMVYLQKENIIDESGMPKERFSAEFPKEGPSILRIQQVVRGDSAAYFCASSPPSQGPYEQYFGPGTRLTVT.